Below, 32 T cell receptor beta chains from the same sample are listed, as sequenced in a study of T-cell reconstitution after alpha-beta-depleted transplantation in children. Using unique molecular identifiers, the investigators prepared the TCRbeta library. TCRdb re-analysed the PCR reads in MiXCR, keeping a single row per CDR3 protein. The table shows 700,000 to 950,000 distinct CDR3 sequences, with approximately 15% occurring only once. Sample: PBMCs, mostly from graft donor cells, taken 360 days after TCRalphabeta/CD19-depleted stem cell transplant. The source is a male patient younger than 18 who had a stem cell transplant for acute lymphoblastic leukemia, so the T cells may come from the graft donor.

The rearrangement links TRBV19 to TRBJ2-1, with D uncertain. The CDR3 sequence is 16 residues long. V lost 3 bases, J lost 3 bases, and 15 bases lay in between. Per germline, CDR1 LNHDA and CDR2 SQIVND (reference sequence). The CDR3, as DNA: TGTGCCAGTAGTATGTGGGTAGCTTCGAACTACAATGAGCAGTTCTTC. It translates to CASSMWVASNYNEQFF.

This clonotype has a handful of counts. The chain carries TRBV27 and TRBJ2-5; tentatively, D is TRBD1 (6 bases). This CDR3 comprises 15 residues. The germline V and J ends were trimmed by 5 bases and 9 bases, with 22 bases remaining between them. CDR1 MNHEY and CDR2 SMNVEV come from the germline V gene (reference sequence). CDR3: CASSGNRELRKSQYF. The DNA for the CDR3 is TGTGCCAGCAGTGGGAACAGGGAGCTCAGGAAGTCCCAGTACTTC.

This clonotype was observed a single time. The chain couples TRBV29-1 to TRBJ2-1; 10 bases map to TRBD2. Germline CDR1 reads SQVTM; CDR2 reads ANQGSEA. J was trimmed by 6 bases and V by 5 bases; bases with no gene match: 10. The CDR3 is 15 amino acids. CDR3 in DNA: TGCAGCGTTCTCGTTCTAGCGGGAGCCCTCAATGAGCAGTTCTTC. The encoded protein is CSVLVLAGALNEQFF.

Many counts were recorded for this clonotype. V and J are TRBV5-1 and TRBJ2-2; D gene unclear. Looked up from germline, CDR1 is SGHRS and CDR2 is YFSETQ. V was shortened by 0 bases and J by 7 bases, with 4 bases between the two germline ends. This CDR3 is 12 amino acids long. The CDR3 DNA follows: TGCGCCAGCAGCTTGGTTGTCGGGGAGCTGTTTTTT. Its protein is CASSLVVGELFF.

This clonotype was found a few times. V and J are TRBV4-2 and TRBJ2-3; 8 nucleotides match TRBD2. Germline loops: CDR1 LGHNA, CDR2 YNFKEQ. With 0 bases clipped from V and 2 bases from J, the junction kept 7 bases outside the gene matches. The CDR3 contains 17 residues. CDR3 DNA: TGTGCCAGCAGCCAAGAAGATAGCGGGATTGACACAGATACGCAGTATTTT. Protein product: CASSQEDSGIDTDTQYF.

This clonotype showed up just a few times. The rearrangement uses TRBV3-1 and TRBJ2-1, with TRBD1 matching 8 bases. Germline V gene data show CDR1 as LGHDT and CDR2 as YNNKEL (reference sequence). The CDR3 covers 18 residues. V dropped 0 bases and J dropped 3; count of bases not matched to a gene: 10. The CDR3 sequence is CASSQDSRGLGYYNEQFF. DNA for the CDR3: TGTGCCAGCAGCCAAGATTCCAGGGGGCTAGGATACTACAATGAGCAGTTCTTC.

The table lists this clonotype with a few counts. The chain carries TRBV29-1 and TRBJ2-7; TRBD1 matches 8 bases. Germline CDR1 is SQVTM and CDR2 is ANQGSEA. Losses at the gene ends were 6 bases for V and 2 bases for J; bases not matched to a gene: 3. The CDR3 has 12 amino acids. The CDR3 DNA is TGCAGCGTGATCAGGGGGCCCTACGAGCAGTACTTC. Residues: CSVIRGPYEQYF.

This clonotype was picked up a small number of times. The genes are TRBV11-1 and TRBJ2-3; the D is unclear. In germline, CDR1 is SGHAT, CDR2 FQDESV (reference sequence). Trimming stripped 5 bases from V and 2 bases from J, with 23 bases between. This CDR3 is 18 amino acids long. The CDR3 sequence: CASSLTPAPRQYTDTQYF. Here the CDR3 DNA reads TGTGCCAGCAGCCTCACCCCCGCTCCCCGTCAATACACAGATACGCAGTATTTT.

This clonotype came up a few times. The rearrangement links TRBV5-1 to TRBJ2-2, with a possible D match to TRBD1 (6 bases). This CDR3 has 14 amino acids. V lost 5 bases and J 6 bases, leaving 14 bases between the germline ends. CDR1 and CDR2 (germline): SGHRS, YFSETQ. Written as DNA, the CDR3 is TGCGCCAGCAGGGGGGCTAGCACGGCCGGGGAGCTGTTTTTT. Translating it yields CASRGASTAGELFF.

This clonotype was found many times. The V gene is TRBV20-1, the J gene TRBJ2-3; D gene uncertain. Germline assignment: CDR1 DFQATT and CDR2 SNEGSKA (reference sequence). Deletions cut 2 bases from V and 3 bases from J, with 12 bases between. The CDR3 has 14 amino acids. CDR3 in amino acids: CSARRVGLTDTQYF. In nucleotides, the CDR3 is TGCAGTGCTAGAAGGGTTGGATTGACAGATACGCAGTATTTT.

The V and J genes are TRBV11-2 and TRBJ1-5; possible D gene TRBD1, 6 bases. CDR3 length equals 17 residues. The germline V gene has CDR1 SGHAT and CDR2 FQNNGV. V lost 1 base, J lost 0 bases, and 13 bases lay in between. The CDR3: CASSLGGTRDSNQPQHF. CDR3 nucleotide sequence: TGTGCCAGCAGCTTAGGGGGGACAAGGGATAGCAATCAGCCCCAGCATTTT.

The chain recombines TRBV27 with TRBJ2-7, with 9 bases identical to TRBD1. The CDR3 totals 15 residues. Germline trimming cut 5 bases from V and 4 bases from J; bases unmatched to any gene: 9. The germline CDR1 and CDR2 sequences are MNHEY and SMNVEV (reference sequence). The CDR3 DNA is TGTGCCAGCAGTACCGGGACAGGGATAAAGTACGAGCAGTACTTC. It specifies CASSTGTGIKYEQYF.

V is TRBV15 and J is TRBJ2-5; D unresolved. Germline V gene data show CDR1 as LNHNV and CDR2 as YYDKDF (reference sequence). V shed 9 bases and J shed 6 bases, with 8 bases lying between them. The CDR3 contains 10 residues. CDR3 in DNA: TGTGCCACGAACACGCAGACCCAGTACTTC. Protein product: CATNTQTQYF.

This clonotype turned up a few times. The chain combines TRBV5-6 with TRBJ1-1; 10 bases agree with TRBD1. V dropped 2 bases and J dropped 8; count of bases not matched to a gene: 6. The CDR3 runs 14 residues. The germline V gene has CDR1 SGHDT and CDR2 YYEEEE. CDR3 sequence (DNA): TGTGCCAGCAGCTTCCTGACAGGGGGCCTCGAAGCTTTCTTT. Translating it yields CASSFLTGGLEAFF. Drawing the rest from reference TRBV5-6 and TRBJ1-1, the complete variable domain is DAGVTQSPTHLIKTRGQQVTLRCSPKSGHDTVSWYQQALGQGPQFIFQYYEEEERQRGNFPDRFSGHQFPNYSSELNVNALLLGDSALYLCASSFLTGGLEAFFGQGTRLTVV.

This clonotype has just a few counts. The chain combines TRBV10-3 with TRBJ1-3, with 7 bases that match TRBD1. This CDR3 has 14 amino acids. Germline lookup yields CDR1 ENHRY and CDR2 SYGVKD. The ends lost 6 bases at V and 4 bases at J; junction bases unmatched: 6. CDR3 sequence reads: CAISVQGNGNTIYF. CDR3 DNA: TGTGCCATCAGCGTACAGGGGAACGGAAACACCATATATTTT.

The table lists this clonotype with a few counts. The V and J genes are TRBV7-9 and TRBJ2-5; the D gene could be TRBD1 or TRBD2 (6 bases each). The CDR3 has 14 amino acids. V was clipped by 5 bases and J by 5 bases, with 15 bases between them. CDR1 is SEHNR, CDR2 FQNEAQ, per germline (reference sequence). This chain's CDR3 is CASSRSTGRETQYF. The CDR3 region has the DNA TGTGCCAGCAGCCGTTCAACAGGGAGGGAGACCCAGTACTTC.

V is TRBV7-2 and J is TRBJ2-7; either TRBD1 or TRBD2 may supply D (5 bases each). Trimming cost V 5 bases and J 1 base, with 12 bases left between them. Germline CDR1 is SGHTA and CDR2 is FQGNSA. The CDR3 consists of 14 residues. The CDR3 DNA reads TGTGCCAGCAGCACCCCGGGACGGTCCTACGAGCAGTACTTC. This sequence encodes CASSTPGRSYEQYF.

This clonotype was seen more than once but under ten times. The gene calls are TRBV5-1 and TRBJ2-2; the D gene could be TRBD1 or TRBD2 (6 bases each). The V gene's germline CDR1 is SGHRS and CDR2 YFSETQ. The V gene lost 0 bases and the J gene lost 1 base, with 13 bases spanning the gap. The CDR3 is 17 residues long. The DNA of the CDR3 is TGCGCCAGCAGCTTGGAAAGGGGGGCGCAGAACACCGGGGAGCTGTTTTTT. This gives the protein CASSLERGAQNTGELFF. Full variable domain (remainder filled in from reference TRBV5-1 and TRBJ2-2): KAGVTQTPRYLIKTRGQQVTLSCSPISGHRSVSWYQQTPGQGLQFLFEYFSETQRNKGNFPGRFSGRQFSNSRSEMNVSTLELGDSALYLCASSLERGAQNTGELFFGEGSRLTVL.

The chain's CDR3 is CASRTSGFTDTQYF. CDR3 coding DNA: TGTGCCAGCAGGACTAGCGGATTCACAGATACGCAGTATTTT. The chain uses TRBV2 and TRBJ2-3; 9 bases are a match to TRBD2. CDR1 SNHLY and CDR2 FYNNEI come from the germline V gene. The CDR3 extends over 14 amino acids. Unmatched junction bases numbered 3, after V lost 6 bases and J lost 2 bases.

This clonotype occurred a few times. This chain joins TRBV7-6 and TRBJ2-7; D tentatively fits TRBD1 or TRBD2 (5 bases each). This CDR3 has 16 amino acids. The V end lost 0 bases, the J end lost 6 bases, and 18 bases lay between the germline ends. The germline gives CDR1 SGHVS, CDR2 FNYEAQ. The CDR3 sequence is CASSLAEFSGTSEQYF. The CDR3 nucleotides are TGTGCCAGCAGCTTAGCCGAATTTTCCGGGACGTCCGAGCAGTACTTC.

The V call is TRBV2, the J call TRBJ2-7, with a weak D call TRBD1 (5 bases). The CDR3 has 15 residues. The germline gives CDR1 SNHLY, CDR2 FYNNEI. Between the trimmed V and J ends, which lost 1 base and 3 bases, there was a span of 13 bases. As DNA, the CDR3 is TGTGCCAGCAGTGAAGATGGGGCACCAATCTACGAGCAGTACTTC. Translated, it gives CASSEDGAPIYEQYF.

This clonotype was found a few times. The chain has TRBV6-5 and TRBJ1-5, with D possibly TRBD1 on 5 matching bases. Between the trimmed V and J ends, which lost 3 bases and 5 bases, there was a span of 17 bases. CDR1 is MNHEY, CDR2 SVGAGI, per germline. CDR3 length: 16 amino acids. DNA for the CDR3: TGTGCCAGCAGTTATAGGGGAGACAGAAAGGATCAGCCCCAGCATTTT. The encoded protein is CASSYRGDRKDQPQHF.

This clonotype was seen more than once but under ten times. The V call is TRBV19, the J call TRBJ1-5, with D perhaps TRBD1 (5 bases). The CDR3 loop spans 14 amino acids. The V end was cut by 6 bases, the J end by 2 bases, with 11 bases between. Germline-derived CDR1 and CDR2 are LNHDA and SQIVND (reference sequence). The CDR3 DNA sequence: TGTGCCAGTAGAGAGGGGTATGGCAATCAGCCCCAGCATTTT. This codes for CASREGYGNQPQHF. The whole variable domain, remainder taken from reference TRBV19 and TRBJ1-5, is DGGITQSPKYLFRKEGQNVTLSCEQNLNHDAMYWYRQDPGQGLRLIYYSQIVNDFQKGDIAEGYSVSREKKESFPLTVTSAQKNPTAFYLCASREGYGNQPQHFGDGTRLSIL.

This sequence joins TRBV23-1 and TRBJ2-5; 7 bases line up with TRBD1. TRBV23-1 is an ORF; its function is uncertain. The length of the CDR3 is 12 residues. J gave up 4 bases and V 7 bases, and 3 bases lay outside the gene matches. The CDR3 DNA follows: TGCGCCAGCACCGACAGGGCAGAGACCCAGTACTTC. Translated: CASTDRAETQYF.

The V gene is TRBV6-1, the J gene TRBJ2-7, with TRBD1 matching over 7 bases. V lost 7 bases and J lost 5; bases outside the gene matches: 8. Germline CDR1 reads MNHNS; CDR2 reads SASEGT. This CDR3 contains 13 residues. This chain's CDR3 is CASKYPGTDEQYF. CDR3 sequence (DNA): TGTGCCAGCAAGTATCCTGGGACAGACGAGCAGTACTTC.

This clonotype appeared a few times. The chain links TRBV7-9 to TRBJ2-7, with 7 positions matching TRBD1. Germline V gives CDR1 SEHNR, CDR2 FQNEAQ (reference sequence). V was clipped by 5 bases and J by 6 bases; unmatched bases: 13. This CDR3 has 15 amino acids. CDR3 in DNA: TGTGCCAGCAGCCAAGGCTGGGACAGTGCTTTCGAGCAGTACTTC. This translates into CASSQGWDSAFEQYF.

This clonotype has a handful of counts. CDR3 nucleotide sequence: TGTGCCAGCAGTGAAACCGGACAGCGGGAGACCCAGTACTTC. It encodes CASSETGQRETQYF. V is TRBV25-1 and J is TRBJ2-5; the D gene is possibly TRBD1 (6 bases). The germline V gene has CDR1 MGHDK and CDR2 SYGVNS. The V end was cut by 2 bases, the J end by 5 bases, with 12 bases between. This CDR3 comprises 14 residues.

V gene TRBV5-1 combines with J gene TRBJ2-5; D is tentatively TRBD1 or TRBD2 (5 bases each). V was clipped by 4 bases and J by 2 bases, with 12 bases between them. The CDR3 length is 14 residues. Germline CDR1 reads SGHRS; CDR2 reads YFSETQ. The CDR3 protein is CASSTGPGQETQYF. CDR3 sequence (DNA): TGCGCCAGCAGCACGGGACCAGGGCAAGAGACCCAGTACTTC. Filled out from reference TRBV5-1 and TRBJ2-5, the complete variable domain reads KAGVTQTPRYLIKTRGQQVTLSCSPISGHRSVSWYQQTPGQGLQFLFEYFSETQRNKGNFPGRFSGRQFSNSRSEMNVSTLELGDSALYLCASSTGPGQETQYFGPGTRLLVL.

This clonotype came up a few times. The V call is TRBV7-8, the J call TRBJ2-3; D perhaps matches TRBD1 (6 bases). The V gene's germline CDR1 is SGHVS and CDR2 FQNEAQ. CDR3 length equals 14 residues. V lost 1 base, J lost 3 bases, and 8 bases lay in between. In DNA form, the CDR3 reads TGTGCCAGCAGCTTAGACGGACAGACAGATACGCAGTATTTT. Translating it yields CASSLDGQTDTQYF.

This clonotype was recorded a few times. This chain connects TRBV7-2 to TRBJ1-4; the match to TRBD1 covers 9 bases. The germline CDR1 and CDR2 sequences are SGHTA and FQGNSA. The CDR3 contains 14 residues. Trimming cost V 5 bases and J 7 bases; bases outside gene matches: 5. Here the CDR3 DNA reads TGTGCCAGCAGCGAGGACAGGGGAAGTGAAAAACTGTTTTTT. Its protein product is CASSEDRGSEKLFF.

The chain employs TRBV5-1 and TRBJ2-1; D is unresolved. V lost 2 bases, J lost 1 base, and 10 bases lay in between. Per the germline V gene, CDR1 is SGHRS and CDR2 is YFSETQ. This CDR3 region has 15 residues. CDR3 sequence: CASSFQVESYNEQFF. CDR3 sequence (DNA): TGCGCCAGCAGCTTTCAGGTTGAGTCCTACAATGAGCAGTTCTTC.

The sample holds a few counts of this clonotype. V gene TRBV12-3 or TRBV12-4 combines with J gene TRBJ2-5; 9 bases line up with TRBD1. J was trimmed by 0 bases and V by 7 bases; bases with no gene match: 9. The CDR3 covers 16 residues. The CDR3 bases are TGTGCCAGCACCGCCGGACAGGGGAGGGACCAAGAGACCCAGTACTTC. Encoded protein: CASTAGQGRDQETQYF.